Listed below are T cell receptor beta chains from one sample, sequenced in a study of T-cell reconstitution after alpha-beta-depleted transplantation in children. TCRdb processed the PCR reads anew with MiXCR; each CDR3 protein has one entry. Of about 420,000 distinct CDR3 sequences listed, roughly a tenth were seen once; the top ten hold roughly 5.5%. Sequencing was performed on PBMCs from the stem cell graft donor, taken from the stem cell graft. These receptors all come from a human donor who donated a stem cell graft to a child with acute myeloid leukemia. Each CDR3 is given with its conserved first and last residue. The D gene is left open where the match is weak. Rows may omit the clone size; those that give it use once, few, many or a size class.

d_gene: .; v_gene: TRBV5-6; j_gene: TRBJ2-2; abundance: .; CDR3nt: TGTGCCAGCAGCTTGTTATTTTCGGGGGAGAACACCGGGGAGCTGTTTTTT; CDR3aa: CASSLLFSGENTGELFF
d_gene: TRBD2; v_gene: TRBV28; j_gene: TRBJ2-7; abundance: many; CDR3nt: TGTGCCAGCAGTCGACCGACTAGCGGGAGGAGGTCCTACGAGCAGTACTTC; CDR3aa: CASSRPTSGRRSYEQYF
d_gene: TRBD2; v_gene: TRBV10-1; j_gene: TRBJ2-5; abundance: .; CDR3nt: TGCGCCAGCAGTGAGTCGAGCGGGGGGGAGACCCAGTACTTC; CDR3aa: CASSESSGGETQYF
d_gene: TRBD2; v_gene: TRBV7-9; j_gene: TRBJ2-3; abundance: .; CDR3nt: TGTGCCAGCAGCTCCCGCCGGGGAGGGCCAAGCACAGATACGCAGTATTTT; CDR3aa: CASSSRRGGPSTDTQYF
d_gene: TRBD1; v_gene: TRBV5-1; j_gene: TRBJ1-1; abundance: few; CDR3nt: TGCGCCAGCAGCTTGAGCCCAGGGGGCGCAGATACTGAAGCTTTCTTT; CDR3aa: CASSLSPGGADTEAFF
d_gene: .; v_gene: TRBV2; j_gene: TRBJ1-5; abundance: .; CDR3nt: TGTGCCAGCAGGGTTCGAAGCAATCAGCCCCAGCATTTT; CDR3aa: CASRVRSNQPQHF
d_gene: .; v_gene: TRBV9; j_gene: TRBJ2-5; abundance: many; CDR3nt: TGTGCCAGCAGCGTAGACGTGGGGGCATTACAAGAGACCCAGTACTTC; CDR3aa: CASSVDVGALQETQYF
d_gene: .; v_gene: TRBV6-2/TRBV6-3; j_gene: TRBJ2-4; abundance: .; CDR3nt: TGTGCCAGCAATCCGGGATCAGCCAAAAACATTCAGTACTTC; CDR3aa: CASNPGSAKNIQYF
d_gene: .; v_gene: TRBV5-6; j_gene: TRBJ2-2; abundance: many; CDR3nt: TGTGCCAGCAGCTACACCGGGGAGCTGTTTTTT; CDR3aa: CASSYTGELFF
d_gene: TRBD1; v_gene: TRBV12-3/TRBV12-4; j_gene: TRBJ1-1; abundance: .; CDR3nt: TGTGCCAGCAGTTCCCGACAGGGAGGCAACACTGAAGCTTTCTTT; CDR3aa: CASSSRQGGNTEAFF
d_gene: .; v_gene: TRBV9; j_gene: TRBJ2-7; abundance: .; CDR3nt: TGTGCCAGCAGCGTAGCGGCAGGGGGGCACGAGCAGTACTTC; CDR3aa: CASSVAAGGHEQYF
d_gene: .; v_gene: TRBV24-1; j_gene: TRBJ2-2; abundance: many; CDR3nt: TGTGCCACCAGTGAGTTGGACAGCAACACCGGGGAGCTGTTTTTT; CDR3aa: CATSELDSNTGELFF
d_gene: .; v_gene: TRBV6-1; j_gene: TRBJ2-3; abundance: few; CDR3nt: TGTGCCAGCAGCCCGACGACGGTAGCTTTCACAGATACGCAGTATTTT; CDR3aa: CASSPTTVAFTDTQYF
d_gene: .; v_gene: TRBV7-9; j_gene: TRBJ1-1; abundance: .; CDR3nt: TGTGCCAGCAGCTTAGTCCTCCGGGAAGAAGCTTTCTTT; CDR3aa: CASSLVLREEAFF
d_gene: .; v_gene: TRBV5-1; j_gene: TRBJ1-1; abundance: many; CDR3nt: TGCGCCAGCAGATCCCTACGGCGGAACACTGAAGCTTTCTTT; CDR3aa: CASRSLRRNTEAFF
d_gene: TRBD1; v_gene: TRBV5-1; j_gene: TRBJ2-5; abundance: few; CDR3nt: TGCGCCAGCAGCCAGGACAGGGGTGGACAGACCCAGTACTTC; CDR3aa: CASSQDRGGQTQYF
d_gene: .; v_gene: TRBV7-9; j_gene: TRBJ2-1; abundance: .; CDR3nt: TGTGCCAGCAGCTTCCCCTTGGGGGCCGGGAGAGAGCAGTTCTTC; CDR3aa: CASSFPLGAGREQFF
d_gene: .; v_gene: TRBV7-9; j_gene: TRBJ1-6; abundance: .; CDR3nt: TGTGCCAGCAGCTTAGCGGGGGCCGGGTCACCCCTCCACTTT; CDR3aa: CASSLAGAGSPLHF
d_gene: TRBD1; v_gene: TRBV28; j_gene: TRBJ2-7; abundance: few; CDR3nt: TGTGCCAGCATCGGAAGCCCGGGACAGGGGAACTACGAGCAGTACTTC; CDR3aa: CASIGSPGQGNYEQYF
d_gene: .; v_gene: TRBV29-1; j_gene: TRBJ1-2; abundance: few; CDR3nt: TGCAGCGTTGAGGGAGAGGATGGCTACACCTTC; CDR3aa: CSVEGEDGYTF
d_gene: .; v_gene: TRBV20-1; j_gene: TRBJ2-7; abundance: .; CDR3nt: TGCAGTGCTAGAGATGGGGTGGCCTACGAGCAGTACTTC; CDR3aa: CSARDGVAYEQYF
d_gene: .; v_gene: TRBV9; j_gene: TRBJ1-5; abundance: .; CDR3nt: TGTGCCAGCAGCGTAGATGGGGTTCAGGGTCAGCCCCAGCATTTT; CDR3aa: CASSVDGVQGQPQHF
d_gene: TRBD1; v_gene: TRBV20-1; j_gene: TRBJ1-2; abundance: many; CDR3nt: TGCAGTGCTCGGACAGGGGCCGACTATGGCTACACCTTC; CDR3aa: CSARTGADYGYTF
d_gene: TRBD2; v_gene: TRBV30; j_gene: TRBJ2-3; abundance: once; CDR3nt: TGTGCCGGTACTAGCGGGAGCACAGATACGCAGTATTTT; CDR3aa: CAGTSGSTDTQYF
d_gene: .; v_gene: TRBV4-1; j_gene: TRBJ1-1; abundance: .; CDR3nt: TGCGCCAGCAGCCAGGGGTTTCAGGACACTGAAGCTTTCTTT; CDR3aa: CASSQGFQDTEAFF
d_gene: .; v_gene: TRBV6-5; j_gene: TRBJ2-7; abundance: many; CDR3nt: TGTGCCAGCAGGAGGCTGGACAGCTACGAGCAGTACTTC; CDR3aa: CASRRLDSYEQYF
d_gene: TRBD2; v_gene: TRBV2; j_gene: TRBJ2-3; abundance: few; CDR3nt: TGTGCCAGCTACCGTTTGACTAGCGAAACAGATACGCAGTATTTT; CDR3aa: CASYRLTSETDTQYF
d_gene: .; v_gene: TRBV15; j_gene: TRBJ2-2; abundance: few; CDR3nt: TGTGCCACCAGCAGAGATCGAGATAGCGGGAACACCGGGGAGCTGTTTTTT; CDR3aa: CATSRDRDSGNTGELFF
d_gene: .; v_gene: TRBV20-1; j_gene: TRBJ2-1; abundance: .; CDR3nt: TGCAGTGCTTCCCCGGGTGGGGGTGGCTCCTACAATGAGCAGTTCTTC; CDR3aa: CSASPGGGGSYNEQFF
d_gene: .; v_gene: TRBV9; j_gene: TRBJ2-2; abundance: .; CDR3nt: TGTGCCAGCAGAGAGGGCACCACCGGGGAGCTGTTTTTT; CDR3aa: CASREGTTGELFF
d_gene: .; v_gene: TRBV20-1; j_gene: TRBJ2-1; abundance: .; CDR3nt: TGCAGTGCTGGCGGGGGCGAGGTAGCTGGCGCGCGGCCTCTTTACAATGAGCAGTTCTTC; CDR3aa: CSAGGGEVAGARPLYNEQFF
d_gene: TRBD2; v_gene: TRBV5-4; j_gene: TRBJ2-1; abundance: .; CDR3nt: TGTGCCAGCAGCTTGTTGGGACTAGCGGGGCCACGACCCTACAATGAGCAGTTCTTC; CDR3aa: CASSLLGLAGPRPYNEQFF
d_gene: TRBD1; v_gene: TRBV20-1; j_gene: TRBJ1-3; abundance: many; CDR3nt: TGCAGTGCTGGGACAGGGGGCAATGGAAACACCATATATTTT; CDR3aa: CSAGTGGNGNTIYF
d_gene: .; v_gene: TRBV7-2; j_gene: TRBJ2-7; abundance: few; CDR3nt: TGTGCCAGCAGCTTAGAGGCAGGGGATCGCTACGAGCAGTACTTC; CDR3aa: CASSLEAGDRYEQYF
d_gene: .; v_gene: TRBV5-5; j_gene: TRBJ2-1; abundance: few; CDR3nt: TGTGCCAGCAGCCCCTCTGCGGGGAGGCCGAATGAGCAGTTCTTC; CDR3aa: CASSPSAGRPNEQFF
d_gene: .; v_gene: TRBV5-1; j_gene: TRBJ1-1; abundance: few; CDR3nt: TGCGCCAGCAGCGAAATGGGACGGGGTGGCACTGAAGCTTTCTTT; CDR3aa: CASSEMGRGGTEAFF
d_gene: TRBD2; v_gene: TRBV12-3/TRBV12-4; j_gene: TRBJ2-2; abundance: many; CDR3nt: TGTGCCAGCAGTGGTCCTAGCGGGAGGGCCGCCGGGGAGCTGTTTTTT; CDR3aa: CASSGPSGRAAGELFF
d_gene: TRBD2; v_gene: TRBV10-3; j_gene: TRBJ2-1; abundance: .; CDR3nt: TGTGCCATCAGTGAGTTGACTAGCGGGAGTCACAATGAGCAGTTCTTC; CDR3aa: CAISELTSGSHNEQFF
d_gene: .; v_gene: TRBV9; j_gene: TRBJ1-1; abundance: few; CDR3nt: TGTGCCAGCAGCCAGGGGTCCGCCGGGGGCACTGAAGCTTTCTTT; CDR3aa: CASSQGSAGGTEAFF
d_gene: TRBD1; v_gene: TRBV20-1; j_gene: TRBJ1-6; abundance: many; CDR3nt: TGCAGTGCTCGCAGGGGGCTGGAAAAACCCCTCCACTTT; CDR3aa: CSARRGLEKPLHF
d_gene: .; v_gene: TRBV9; j_gene: TRBJ2-7; abundance: many; CDR3nt: TGTGCCAGCAGCGCGGGGCCCTGGGCGGTGGGTTCCTACGAGCAGTACTTC; CDR3aa: CASSAGPWAVGSYEQYF